In its sample, the clone carrying this T cell receptor beta chain was seen a few times. The data stem from a study of neoadjuvant anti-PD-1 for oral cavity cancer. CDR3 length: 15 amino acids. Germline V lookup: CDR1 KGHSH, CDR2 LQKENI. The V gene lost 3 bases and the J gene lost 5 bases, with 15 bases spanning the gap. Here immunoSEQ multiplex PCR was the method, and the copy in TCRdb shows in-frame clones only, minus some. The table has roughly 14,000 clones, 55% to 80% seen once. The TCR originated in a person aged 35-80 years with oral cavity squamous cell carcinoma. The chain is built from TRBV18 and TRBJ2-3; possibly TRBD1 for D (6 bases). The material sequenced was PBMCs, taken before nivolumab (anti-PD-1) treatment. CDR3 nucleotide sequence: TGTGCCAGCTCACCGGGGCTGGGGGCTAGAGATACGCAGTATTTT. Translated, it gives CASSPGLGARDTQYF.